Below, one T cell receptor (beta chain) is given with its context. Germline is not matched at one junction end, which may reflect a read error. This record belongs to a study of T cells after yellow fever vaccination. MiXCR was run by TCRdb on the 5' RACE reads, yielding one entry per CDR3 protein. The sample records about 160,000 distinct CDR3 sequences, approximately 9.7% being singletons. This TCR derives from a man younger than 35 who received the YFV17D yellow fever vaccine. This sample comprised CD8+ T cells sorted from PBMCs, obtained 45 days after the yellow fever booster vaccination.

The CDR3 DNA follows: TGTGCCAGCAGTTACCTTACAGGGAGTGGCGGGAACCCTGAAGCTTTCTTT. This gives the protein CASSYLTGSGGNPEAFF. The genes are TRBV6-2 or TRBV6-3 and TRBJ1-1; possible D gene TRBD1, 6 bases. CDR1 is MNHEY and CDR2 is SVGEGT in the germline V gene. The CDR3 has 17 amino acids.